A selection of T cell receptor beta chains follows, all from one sample in a study of vaccination and CD4 T cells after COVID-19. The antigens these receptors bind are not known. One entry per CDR3 protein results from TCRdb running MiXCR on the PCR reads. Of roughly 11,000 distinct CDR3 sequences listed, 35% to 40% are singletons. The specimen was CD4+ T cells from blood, cultured in vitro. These TCRs come from a human donor in good health. Each CDR3 is given with its conserved first and last residue. The D gene is left open where the match is weak. A clone size is listed for some rows: how often the clone was seen (once, few, many), or a class if it is expanded.

V: TRBV20-1
J: TRBJ1-5
D: NA
length: 12
size: NA
CDR3: CSASRDNQPQHF
DNA: TGCAGTGCTAGCAGGGACAATCAGCCCCAGCATTTT

V: TRBV10-2
J: TRBJ2-7
D: NA
length: 11
size: NA
CDR3: CASSESVKQYF
DNA: TGCGCCAGCAGTGAGTCGGTCAAACAGTACTTC

V: TRBV7-8
J: TRBJ2-5
D: NA
length: 14
size: NA
CDR3: CASSFGRIGETQYF
DNA: TGTGCCAGCAGCTTCGGCCGAATTGGGGAGACCCAGTACTTC

V: TRBV7-9
J: TRBJ1-1
D: TRBD1
length: 15
size: few
CDR3: CASSFGDRANTEAFF
DNA: TGTGCCAGCAGCTTTGGGGACAGAGCGAACACTGAAGCTTTCTTT

V: TRBV7-2
J: TRBJ2-3
D: NA
length: 13
size: few
CDR3: CASSLGGYSTQYF
DNA: TGTGCCAGCAGCTTAGGGGGCTACTCGACGCAGTATTTT

V: TRBV9
J: TRBJ2-5
D: NA
length: 13
size: NA
CDR3: CASSVADQETQYF
DNA: TGTGCCAGCAGCGTGGCGGACCAAGAGACCCAGTACTTC

V: TRBV7-3
J: TRBJ2-1
D: NA
length: 15
size: NA
CDR3: CASSFDVSPSGGQFF
DNA: TGTGCCAGCAGCTTTGATGTCTCCCCCTCTGGGGGGCAGTTCTTC

V: TRBV7-9
J: TRBJ1-5
D: NA
length: 14
size: NA
CDR3: CASSSGLDNQPQHF
DNA: TGTGCCAGCAGCTCCGGACTGGACAATCAGCCCCAGCATTTT

V: TRBV27
J: TRBJ2-7
D: NA
length: 15
size: few
CDR3: CASSSPFEGSYEQYF
DNA: TGTGCCAGCAGTTCACCTTTTGAAGGGTCCTACGAGCAGTACTTC

V: TRBV6-1
J: TRBJ2-6
D: NA
length: 15
size: NA
CDR3: CASAEGGGGANVLTF
DNA: TGTGCCAGCGCGGAGGGAGGAGGTGGGGCCAACGTCCTGACTTTC

V: TRBV4-3
J: TRBJ2-3
D: NA
length: 16
size: NA
CDR3: CASSQDAHRGTDTQYF
DNA: TGCGCCAGCAGCCAAGATGCCCACAGGGGCACAGATACGCAGTATTTT

V: TRBV20-1
J: TRBJ2-1
D: NA
length: 11
size: NA
CDR3: CSARFYNEQFF
DNA: TGCAGTGCTAGGTTCTACAATGAGCAGTTCTTC

V: TRBV20-1
J: TRBJ2-5
D: TRBD2
length: 12
size: NA
CDR3: CGADERGGTQYF
DNA: TGCGGTGCTGATGAGCGGGGGGGGACCCAGTACTTC

V: TRBV20-1
J: TRBJ1-5
D: TRBD1
length: 14
size: NA
CDR3: CSAFPGQEYQPQHF
DNA: TGCAGTGCTTTTCCGGGACAGGAGTATCAGCCCCAGCATTTT

V: TRBV19
J: TRBJ2-6
D: NA
length: 16
size: few
CDR3: CASSLYRESGANVLTF
DNA: TGTGCCAGTAGTTTGTACAGGGAATCCGGGGCCAACGTCCTGACTTTC

V: TRBV20-1
J: TRBJ1-2
D: NA
length: 14
size: NA
CDR3: CSARDPTLLYGYTF
DNA: TGCAGTGCTAGAGACCCCACTTTGCTATATGGCTACACCTTC

V: TRBV6-2/TRBV6-3
J: TRBJ2-1
D: NA
length: 12
size: NA
CDR3: CASSWGYNEQFF
DNA: TGTGCCAGCAGCTGGGGCTACAATGAGCAGTTCTTC

V: TRBV6-5
J: TRBJ2-7
D: TRBD1
length: 14
size: few
CDR3: CASSYSGTAYEQYF
DNA: TGTGCCAGCAGTTACTCCGGGACAGCATACGAGCAGTACTTC

V: TRBV6-4
J: TRBJ2-2
D: NA
length: 18
size: few
CDR3: CASSRFGQPRPNTGELFF
DNA: TGTGCCAGCAGCAGATTCGGACAGCCCCGACCAAACACCGGGGAGCTGTTTTTT

V: TRBV6-2/TRBV6-3
J: TRBJ1-2
D: TRBD1
length: 17
size: NA
CDR3: CASLRRGRDRGGYGYTF
DNA: TGTGCCAGCCTCCGTCGTGGTCGGGACAGGGGAGGCTATGGCTACACCTTC

V: TRBV5-4
J: TRBJ2-7
D: TRBD2
length: 19
size: once
CDR3: CASSRRTSGRYMASYEQYF
DNA: TGTGCCAGCAGCCGTAGGACTAGCGGGAGATACATGGCGTCCTACGAGCAGTACTTC

V: TRBV20-1
J: TRBJ2-6
D: NA
length: 20
size: few
CDR3: CSARGFGEQGLLGGANVLTF
DNA: TGCAGTGCTAGGGGGTTTGGAGAACAGGGACTTTTAGGTGGGGCCAACGTCCTGACTTTC

V: TRBV6-1
J: TRBJ1-5
D: NA
length: 16
size: NA
CDR3: CASSEAWGAGNQPQHF
DNA: TGTGCCAGCAGTGAAGCGTGGGGCGCAGGGAATCAGCCCCAGCATTTT

V: TRBV7-2
J: TRBJ2-4
D: TRBD1
length: 17
size: NA
CDR3: CASDRGQGAVAKNIQYF
DNA: TGTGCCAGCGACCGGGGACAGGGGGCTGTGGCCAAAAACATTCAGTACTTC

V: TRBV6-2/TRBV6-3
J: TRBJ2-2
D: NA
length: 17
size: NA
CDR3: CASSYPGDNANTGELFF
DNA: TGTGCCAGCAGTTACCCAGGGGATAACGCGAACACCGGGGAGCTGTTTTTT

V: TRBV6-5
J: TRBJ2-3
D: NA
length: 13
size: NA
CDR3: CASSYFGMGTQYF
DNA: TGTGCCAGCAGTTACTTCGGTATGGGTACGCAGTATTTT

V: TRBV18
J: TRBJ2-5
D: NA
length: 16
size: NA
CDR3: CASSPIGQRSQETQYF
DNA: TGTGCCAGCTCACCAATTGGACAGAGGAGCCAAGAGACCCAGTACTTC

V: TRBV6-2/TRBV6-3
J: TRBJ1-5
D: NA
length: 13
size: few
CDR3: CAAGTFGNQPQHF
DNA: TGTGCCGCCGGGACGTTCGGCAATCAGCCCCAGCATTTT

V: TRBV20-1
J: TRBJ2-4
D: TRBD2
length: 13
size: NA
CDR3: CSASTPTSVIQYF
DNA: TGCAGTGCTAGTACCCCGACTAGCGTAATTCAGTACTTC

V: TRBV4-1
J: TRBJ1-2
D: NA
length: 17
size: once
CDR3: CASSQDGGGARNYGYTF
DNA: TGCGCCAGCAGCCAAGATGGGGGGGGGGCCAGAAACTATGGCTACACCTTC

V: TRBV6-2/TRBV6-3
J: TRBJ2-7
D: NA
length: 11
size: NA
CDR3: CASSLLGEQYF
DNA: TGTGCCAGCAGTCTCCTGGGGGAGCAGTACTTC

V: TRBV25-1
J: TRBJ1-2
D: NA
length: 13
size: NA
CDR3: CASSEWTLYGYTF
DNA: TGTGCCAGCAGTGAATGGACGCTCTATGGCTACACCTTC

V: TRBV24-1
J: TRBJ1-5
D: NA
length: 16
size: NA
CDR3: CATSAEDGNSNQPQHF
DNA: TGTGCCACCAGTGCGGAGGACGGAAATAGCAATCAGCCCCAGCATTTT

V: TRBV4-3
J: TRBJ1-1
D: NA
length: 13
size: once
CDR3: CASNQDSYTEAFF
DNA: TGCGCCAGCAACCAAGACAGTTACACTGAAGCTTTCTTT

V: TRBV10-3
J: TRBJ2-4
D: NA
length: 12
size: NA
CDR3: CAIMDRENIQYF
DNA: TGTGCCATCATGGACCGAGAAAACATTCAGTACTTC

V: TRBV5-4
J: TRBJ1-2
D: TRBD1
length: 15
size: NA
CDR3: CASSTPGTGSYGYTF
DNA: TGTGCCAGCAGCACCCCCGGGACAGGCTCCTATGGCTACACCTTC